The clone carrying this T cell receptor (beta chain) has only a few counts. The antigen remains undetermined. Each TRB amplification used about 250-550 ng of genomic DNA from blood. BIOMED2 TRB-A/B primer pools were used in multiplex TRB PCR. One entry per CDR3 protein, called by TCRdb with MiXCR from the multiplex PCR reads. Of roughly 8,100 distinct CDR3 sequences in the sample, roughly 30% were seen once. These data come from a study of T and B cells in COVID-19 patients. Study-level background: Peripheral blood came from COVID-19 patients with active infection or after recovery. Critical illness requiring mechanical ventilation or extracorporeal membrane oxygenation affected three fifths of the roughly 20 active-infection patients.

Overall study findings and caveats: In COVID-19 patients, T cell receptor beta variable and joining gene use was reportedly strongly skewed.

J gave up 7 bases and V 5 bases, and 10 bases lay outside the gene matches. This CDR3 has 15 amino acids. The germline V gene has CDR1 MNHEY and CDR2 SMNVEV (reference sequence). Sequenced: blood. This clonotype was obtained from a human donor with active COVID-19. This chain joins TRBV27 and TRBJ1-5; 8 bases match TRBD1. The DNA of the CDR3 is TGTGCCAGCAGTGTCCCGTCCAGGGGGCGGCAGCCCCAGCATTTT. Translation: CASSVPSRGRQPQHF.